Listed here are 20 T cell receptor beta chains from one sample, sequenced in a study of cytomegalovirus exposure and HLA in healthy donors. Primers for the PCR totalled 60 Vbeta and 13 Jbeta. Profiled with immunoSEQ multiplex PCR; TCRdb holds only in-frame clones, not every one. The clone table shows about 150,000 clones, with the ten largest holding around 1.5%. The sequencing input was PBMCs. The receptor source for this set is a woman in her 50s in good health and CMV-seronegative.

The chain recombines TRBV7-2 with TRBJ1-1, with D perhaps TRBD1 (6 bases). Trimming left V 5 bases short and J 1 base short, with 8 bases between. The germline CDR1 and CDR2 sequences are SGHTA and FQGNSA. The CDR3 is 13 amino acids. CDR3 region: CASSVDRNTEAFF. CDR3 nucleotides: TGTGCCAGCAGCGTGGACAGGAACACTGAAGCTTTCTTT.

V gene TRBV5-1 combines with J gene TRBJ1-6, with a weak D call TRBD1 (5 bases). This CDR3 has 16 amino acids. In germline, CDR1 is SGHRS, CDR2 YFSETQ. V was trimmed by 4 bases and J by 10 bases, leaving 21 bases between them. The CDR3 DNA follows: TGCGCCAGCAGCCCCCGCCCGGGAGGGGAGAACTCACCCCTCCACTTT. Its protein product is CASSPRPGGENSPLHF.

The chain employs TRBV9 and TRBJ2-1; possibly TRBD2 for D (6 bases). Germline lookup yields CDR1 SGDLS and CDR2 YYNGEE. The CDR3 is 15 residues long. Between the trimmed V and J ends, which lost 0 bases and 5 bases, there was a span of 12 bases. CDR3 residues: CASSVEVGLHNEQFF. For the CDR3, the DNA is TGTGCCAGCAGCGTAGAAGTAGGACTACACAATGAGCAGTTCTTC.

This rearrangement joins TRBV7-9 to TRBJ2-2, with unresolved D. The CDR3 is made up of 15 amino acids. Per the germline V gene, CDR1 is SEHNR and CDR2 is FQNEAQ (reference sequence). Trimming stripped 1 base from V and 0 bases from J, with 6 bases between. CDR3 DNA: TGTGCCAGCAGCTTAGACACCACGAACACCGGGGAGCTGTTTTTT. Its protein is CASSLDTTNTGELFF.

The chain joins TRBV4-3 to TRBJ2-7, with D tentatively TRBD2 (6 bases). Per the germline V gene, CDR1 is LGHNA and CDR2 is YSLEER. The CDR3 runs to 13 residues. V shed 4 bases and J shed 4 bases, with 11 bases lying between them. CDR3 nucleotide sequence: TGCGCCAGCAGCCCCGGACTAATGTACGAGCAGTACTTC. Its translation is CASSPGLMYEQYF.

The gene calls are TRBV11-2 and TRBJ2-7; 9 bases are a match to TRBD1. Germline assignment: CDR1 SGHAT and CDR2 FQNNGV. The CDR3 has 16 residues. Trimming cost V 1 base and J 2 bases; bases outside gene matches: 6. The CDR3 reads CASSLGGQGLTYEQYF. The CDR3 DNA follows: TGTGCCAGCAGCTTAGGGGGACAGGGTCTAACCTACGAGCAGTACTTC.

V usage is TRBV5-1 and J usage is TRBJ2-7, with 8 positions matching TRBD1. Per germline, CDR1 SGHRS and CDR2 YFSETQ. J gave up 2 bases and V 4 bases, and 8 bases lay outside the gene matches. The CDR3 extends over 15 amino acids. DNA of the CDR3: TGCGCCAGCAGCCTAGACAGGGGTTTTGCCTACGAGCAGTACTTC. Amino acids: CASSLDRGFAYEQYF.

The V call is TRBV18, the J call TRBJ1-1; no clear D. V was cut by 2 bases and J by 5 bases, with 12 bases left in between. The CDR3 length is 14 residues. CDR1 and CDR2 (germline): KGHSH, LQKENI. CDR3: CASSPGPTGTEAFF. The CDR3 DNA is TGTGCCAGCTCACCAGGTCCGACGGGGACTGAAGCTTTCTTT.

The chain couples TRBV11-3 to TRBJ2-1; D possibly corresponds to TRBD2 (5 bases). CDR1 and CDR2 from the germline V gene are SGHNT and YENEEA. Trimming stripped 3 bases from V and 4 bases from J, with 7 bases between. CDR3 size: 13 residues. CDR3: CASSLSGYNEQFF. The CDR3 nucleotides read TGTGCCAGCAGCTTGTCGGGATACAATGAGCAGTTCTTC.

The chain links TRBV6-5 to TRBJ2-1; TRBD2 matches at 7 bases. Germline V gene sequence: CDR1 MNHEY, CDR2 SVGAGI. The CDR3 has 13 residues. The J segment lost 4 bases and the V segment lost 8 bases, leaving 5 bases of the junction unmatched. The CDR3, as DNA: TGTGCCAGCGGATGGCGGGAGTACAATGAGCAGTTCTTC. Residues: CASGWREYNEQFF.

The chain recombines TRBV5-1 with TRBJ1-3, with 7 positions matching TRBD1. CDR1 and CDR2 from the germline V gene are SGHRS and YFSETQ. The CDR3 is made up of 14 amino acids. V lost 4 bases to trimming and J lost 4 bases; unmatched junction nucleotides: 5. CDR3 loop: CASSPTGWGNTIYF. The DNA of the CDR3 is TGCGCCAGCAGCCCGACAGGGTGGGGAAACACCATATATTTT.

The chain joins TRBV11-3 to TRBJ2-2; the D gene is possibly TRBD1 (6 bases). From germline, CDR1 is SGHNT and CDR2 YENEEA. V was pared by 4 bases and J by 6 bases, with 9 bases between. CDR3 size: 13 residues. The CDR3 coding sequence is TGTGCCAGCAGCTCCAACAGGGCCGGGGAGCTGTTTTTT. Encoded protein: CASSSNRAGELFF.

This sequence joins TRBV30 and TRBJ2-3, with 7 bases lining up with TRBD1. The ends lost 1 base at V and 4 bases at J; junction bases unmatched: 5. The CDR3 contains 14 residues. Germline V gene sequence: CDR1 GTSNPN, CDR2 SVGIG (reference sequence). In DNA form, the CDR3 reads TGTGCCTGGAGTGAGGAGCAGGGGGCAGATACGCAGTATTTT. Its translation: CAWSEEQGADTQYF.

The DNA for the CDR3 is TGTGCCAGCAGCGCGGGACAGCTTAGCACAGATACGCAGTATTTT. This sequence encodes CASSAGQLSTDTQYF. The chain is built from TRBV9 and TRBJ2-3; 7 bases are a match to TRBD1. The CDR3 totals 15 residues. Germline loops: CDR1 SGDLS, CDR2 YYNGEE. The V and J ends lost 3 bases and 0 bases, in that order; junction bases with no gene match: 4.

This chain connects TRBV4-2 to TRBJ1-5, with D possibly matching TRBD1 (5 bases). Germline loops: CDR1 LGHNA, CDR2 YNFKEQ. The CDR3 is 14 residues long. V was shortened by 3 bases and J by 0 bases, with 6 bases between the two germline ends. The CDR3 region has the DNA TGTGCCAGCAGCCAGACAGTTAGCAATCAGCCCCAGCATTTT. It yields the protein CASSQTVSNQPQHF.

The chain has TRBV5-8 and TRBJ1-3; D remains ambiguous. Trimming took off 0 bases at V and 4 bases at J, with 11 bases between the two ends. The CDR3 length is 15 residues. Germline assignment: CDR1 SGHTS and CDR2 YDEGEE. DNA of the CDR3: TGTGCCAGCAGCTTGGACCCCGGTTACGGAAACACCATATATTTT. Translation: CASSLDPGYGNTIYF.

The V call is TRBV6-5, the J call TRBJ1-2; D is undetermined. Trimming pared 0 bases from V and 6 bases from J, leaving 11 bases between. The V gene's germline CDR1 is MNHEY and CDR2 SVGAGI. The CDR3 length is 14 residues. CDR3 in amino acids: CASSYSSAGHGYTF. The CDR3 DNA is TGTGCCAGCAGTTACTCTTCCGCGGGCCATGGCTACACCTTC.

This rearrangement joins TRBV6-6 to TRBJ2-1; a weak D match, TRBD1 (6 bases). The CDR3 consists of 13 residues. Germline lookup yields CDR1 MNHNY and CDR2 SVGAGI (reference sequence). V was trimmed by 6 bases and J by 9 bases, leaving 15 bases between them. The CDR3 region is CASSPNRVGEQFF. The CDR3 DNA reads as TGTGCCAGCAGCCCTAACAGGGTAGGTGAGCAGTTCTTC.

Regarding this clone: The junction does not match germline at one end; this may be a read error. The J gene is TRBJ1-4, the V gene TRBV30, with D possibly being TRBD1 (5 bases). Germline CDR1 is GTSNPN and CDR2 is SVGIG (reference sequence). The length of the CDR3 is 15 residues. The CDR3, as DNA: TGTGCCGGGAGTGTACTGGGGCGCACTAATGAAAAACTGTTTTTT. Protein product: CAGSVLGRTNEKLFF.

The rearrangement links TRBV5-6 to TRBJ2-7; no clear D gene. Germline V gene lookup returns CDR1 SGHDT and CDR2 YYEEEE. Between the trimmed V and J ends, which lost 3 bases and 6 bases, there was a span of 10 bases. CDR3 length equals 12 residues. CDR3 DNA sequence: TGTGCCAGCAGCTCCGACGGGTTCGAGCAGTACTTC. Residues: CASSSDGFEQYF.